Listed below are T cell receptor beta chains from one sample, sequenced in a study of T cells in Graves' hyperthyroidism and ophthalmopathy. A single record per CDR3 protein comes from TCRdb applying MiXCR to the multiplex PCR reads. The sample contains about 640,000 distinct CDR3 sequences, roughly 20% of which appear only once. The sample taken for sequencing was blood. The receptor source for this set is a man aged 30-40 years with Graves' ophthalmopathy. Both conserved end residues are part of each CDR3. The D gene is left open where the match is weak. Clone size, where shown, is once, few, many, or a class for clones that have expanded.

CDR3 protein	CDR3 DNA	clone size	V gene	J gene	D gene
CAWSVQGGTPLHF	TGTGCCTGGAGTGTACAGGGGGGGACACCCCTCCACTTT	few	TRBV30	TRBJ1-6	TRBD1
CSAWRNQETQYF	TGCAGTGCCTGGCGGAACCAAGAGACCCAGTACTTC	.	TRBV20-1	TRBJ2-5	.
CASSLGLGSTGIYGYTF	TGTGCCAGCAGCTTAGGGTTAGGGTCAACAGGGATCTATGGCTACACCTTC	few	TRBV11-2	TRBJ1-2	.
CASSLVGTRKTNEKLFF	TGTGCCAGCAGTTTAGTAGGGACACGGAAAACTAATGAAAAACTGTTTTTT	.	TRBV27	TRBJ1-4	.
CASSPGLAGIGEQFF	TGTGCCAGCAGCCCGGGACTAGCCGGAATTGGTGAGCAGTTCTTC	few	TRBV7-9	TRBJ2-1	TRBD2
CASRTAGANTGELFF	TGTGCCAGCAGGACAGCGGGAGCGAACACCGGGGAGCTGTTTTTT	few	TRBV6-1	TRBJ2-2	TRBD2
CASRNRPGSNDEKLLF	TGTGCCAGCAGGAATCGACCGGGATCCAATGATGAAAAACTGCTTTTT	.	TRBV12-3/TRBV12-4	TRBJ1-4	.
CASTQSGHSGELFF	TGTGCCAGCACCCAATCCGGACATTCCGGGGAGCTGTTTTTT	few	TRBV28	TRBJ2-2	.
CASSLNSLNTEAFF	TGTGCCAGCAGTTTAAACAGCTTGAACACTGAAGCTTTCTTT	few	TRBV28	TRBJ1-1	.
CASSQDRPLGTQYF	TGCGCCAGCAGCCAAGATCGGCCTTTGGGGACCCAGTACTTC	.	TRBV7-4	TRBJ2-5	.
CASSDLAGDTDTQYF	TGTGCCAGCAGCGACTTAGCGGGAGATACAGATACGCAGTATTTT	few	TRBV12-3/TRBV12-4	TRBJ2-3	TRBD2
CANSRDYGVETQYF	TGTGCCAATTCCCGGGACTATGGCGTAGAGACCCAGTACTTC	few	TRBV6-2/TRBV6-3	TRBJ2-5	TRBD2
CSARDGTPGLGQFF	TGCAGTGCTAGAGATGGGACACCGGGACTAGGTCAGTTCTTC	many	TRBV20-1	TRBJ2-1	TRBD2
CATTHGQQGVYEQFF	TGTGCCACCACGCACGGACAGCAAGGGGTTTATGAGCAGTTCTTC	few	TRBV24-1	TRBJ2-1	.
CSVEAWGQETQYF	TGCAGCGTTGAAGCGTGGGGGCAAGAGACCCAGTACTTC	few	TRBV29-1	TRBJ2-5	.
CSATDREAADTQYF	TGCAGTGCCACGGACAGGGAGGCCGCAGATACGCAGTATTTT	few	TRBV20-1	TRBJ2-3	TRBD1
CASSKMGQASSYNEQFF	TGTGCCAGCAGTAAAATGGGGCAGGCAAGCTCCTACAATGAGCAGTTCTTC	few	TRBV6-2/TRBV6-3	TRBJ2-1	.
CASSEGGSGNQPQHF	TGTGCCAGCAGCGAGGGAGGCAGCGGCAATCAGCCCCAGCATTTT	few	TRBV9	TRBJ1-5	.
CASSVQDTNNEQFF	TGTGCCAGCAGTGTTCAGGACACAAACAATGAGCAGTTCTTC	.	TRBV27	TRBJ2-1	.
CAWTPTGTGTSEQYF	TGTGCCTGGACCCCGACCGGGACAGGAACTTCCGAGCAGTACTTC	many	TRBV30	TRBJ2-7	TRBD1
CASSGELVDEQYF	TGCGCCAGCAGCGGAGAGTTGGTCGACGAGCAGTACTTC	many	TRBV5-1	TRBJ2-7	.
CASSQGTGGIYNEQFF	TGTGCCAGCAGCCAAGGGACAGGGGGCATATACAATGAGCAGTTCTTC	few	TRBV3-1	TRBJ2-1	TRBD1
CASSLAVGNTYEQYF	TGCGCCAGCAGCTTGGCTGTAGGGAATACCTACGAGCAGTACTTC	many	TRBV5-1	TRBJ2-7	.
CASSPGVVQETQYF	TGTGCCAGCTCACCAGGCGTGGTGCAAGAGACCCAGTACTTC	many	TRBV18	TRBJ2-5	.
CASNSGRRTDTQYF	TGTGCCAGCAATAGCGGGAGACGTACAGATACGCAGTATTTT	few	TRBV27	TRBJ2-3	TRBD2
CSARVHRVVKNIQYF	TGCAGTGCTAGAGTTCACAGGGTTGTCAAAAACATTCAGTACTTC	.	TRBV20-1	TRBJ2-4	.
CASSSGTGTSRLYEQYF	TGTGCCAGCAGTTCCGGTACCGGGACTTCCCGACTCTACGAGCAGTACTTC	few	TRBV7-9	TRBJ2-7	.
CATSPRGHFDTGELFF	TGTGCCACCAGCCCGAGAGGACATTTCGACACCGGGGAGCTGTTTTTT	.	TRBV15	TRBJ2-2	.
CASSFRAPGYEQYF	TGTGCCAGCAGTTTCAGGGCCCCTGGCTACGAGCAGTACTTC	.	TRBV6-1	TRBJ2-7	.
CASSLSVANQPQHF	TGTGCCAGCAGTTTATCAGTAGCGAATCAGCCCCAGCATTTT	.	TRBV28	TRBJ1-5	.
CASKSTDNTEAFF	TGTGCCAGCAAATCGACGGATAACACTGAAGCTTTCTTT	many	TRBV6-1	TRBJ1-1	.
CASTPGGRAYTGELFF	TGTGCCAGCACCCCTGGCGGGAGGGCATATACCGGGGAGCTGTTTTTT	many	TRBV3-1	TRBJ2-2	TRBD2
CASSVTNTGELFF	TGTGCCAGCAGCGTGACGAACACCGGGGAGCTGTTTTTT	many	TRBV11-3	TRBJ2-2	.
CASSLAASGSVSWETQYF	TGTGCTAGCAGCTTAGCGGCTAGCGGGAGTGTTAGCTGGGAGACCCAGTACTTC	many	TRBV7-7	TRBJ2-5	TRBD2
CASSPIFTAINEQYF	TGTGCCAGCAGTCCCATATTTACCGCTATCAACGAGCAGTACTTC	few	TRBV27	TRBJ2-7	.
CASGGSGTQYF	TGTGCCAGCGGCGGAAGCGGGACCCAGTACTTC	.	TRBV2	TRBJ2-5	.
CASSPRLAGELDEQFF	TGTGCCAGCTCACCACGTTTAGCGGGAGAGCTCGATGAGCAGTTCTTC	few	TRBV18	TRBJ2-1	TRBD2
CASSFTVNTGELFF	TGCGCCAGCAGCTTTACAGTGAACACCGGGGAGCTGTTTTTT	many	TRBV5-1	TRBJ2-2	.
CASSDVGGGQPQHF	TGTGCCAGCAGTGATGTAGGGGGCGGACAGCCCCAGCATTTT	many	TRBV6-1	TRBJ1-5	TRBD1
CASSGYRDSLYGYTF	TGTGCCAGCAGCGGTTACAGGGACTCCCTCTATGGCTACACCTTC	once	TRBV9	TRBJ1-2	.
CASSFPEYNSPLHF	TGTGCCAGCAGTTTTCCAGAGTATAATTCACCCCTCCACTTT	.	TRBV28	TRBJ1-6	.
CASSLRRGDSLVNEQFF	TGTGCCAGCAGCTTAAGAAGGGGGGACAGCCTAGTCAATGAGCAGTTCTTC	.	TRBV7-9	TRBJ2-1	.
CASSYGALPDTQYF	TGTGCCAGCAGTTACGGGGCGTTACCAGATACGCAGTATTTT	.	TRBV6-5	TRBJ2-3	.
CVSSVKGQGNTEAFF	TGTGTCAGCAGCGTAAAGGGACAGGGGAACACTGAAGCTTTCTTT	.	TRBV9	TRBJ1-1	TRBD1
CSFTGWGSNSPLHF	TGCAGTTTTACAGGGTGGGGGTCTAATTCACCCCTCCACTTT	many	TRBV20-1	TRBJ1-6	.
CASSQVQGQGGGYGYTF	TGCGCCAGCAGCCAAGTCCAGGGGCAGGGCGGAGGCTATGGCTACACCTTC	.	TRBV4-1	TRBJ1-2	.
CASSFFGVEEAFF	TGTGCCAGCAGCTTTTTCGGGGTAGAAGAAGCTTTCTTT	many	TRBV11-2	TRBJ1-1	.
CASSEAPAFGWTEYNQPQHF	TGTGCCAGCAGTGAAGCCCCGGCGTTTGGGTGGACAGAGTATAATCAGCCCCAGCATTTT	.	TRBV6-1	TRBJ1-5	.
CASSLSMRDRGSGANVLTF	TGTGCCAGCAGTTTATCGATGAGGGACAGGGGGTCTGGGGCCAACGTCCTGACTTTC	.	TRBV27	TRBJ2-6	TRBD1
CASSPTGAGSYNEQFF	TGTGCCAGTAGCCCAACGGGGGCAGGATCCTACAATGAGCAGTTCTTC	.	TRBV19	TRBJ2-1	.
CASSLPSGRGFF	TGTGCCAGCAGTTTACCCAGCGGGAGGGGGTTCTTC	.	TRBV28	TRBJ2-1	TRBD2
CSAGELAGSGANVLTF	TGCAGTGCTGGAGAGCTAGCGGGGTCTGGGGCCAACGTCCTGACTTTC	few	TRBV20-1	TRBJ2-6	TRBD2
CSARLAGRSSYNEQFF	TGCAGTGCTCGACTAGCGGGACGGAGCTCCTACAATGAGCAGTTCTTC	few	TRBV20-1	TRBJ2-1	TRBD2
CASSMVTGGNLGTEAFF	TGTGCCAGTAGTATGGTGACAGGGGGCAATCTCGGTACTGAAGCTTTCTTT	.	TRBV19	TRBJ1-1	TRBD1
CASSVGDRVGADTQYF	TGTGCCAGCAGCGTAGGTGACAGGGTAGGAGCAGATACGCAGTATTTT	.	TRBV9	TRBJ2-3	TRBD1
CASSRAEGASSYEQYF	TGTGCCAGCAGCCGGGCAGAGGGGGCCAGCTCCTACGAGCAGTACTTC	many	TRBV11-2	TRBJ2-7	TRBD1